The TCR beta chain described here comes from a study of T cell repertoires in cytomegalovirus infection. The CDR3 runs 14 residues. CDR1 and CDR2 (germline): SGHTA, FQGNSA. The V and J ends lost 0 bases and 4 bases respectively, with 10 bases between them. MiXCR, run by TCRdb on the reads, gives a single entry per CDR3 protein. The sample contains some 680,000 distinct CDR3 sequences, 35% to 40% of which appear only once. This clonotype has at least ten counts. The sequencing input was PBMCs. This chain links TRBV7-2 with TRBJ2-7; the D is unclear. This receptor was obtained from a human donor in good health (CMV status not recorded). Some clones in this sample may be carry-over from other donors' samples. The CDR3 sequence: CASSLAGTEYEQYF. The DNA for the CDR3 is TGTGCCAGCAGCTTAGCCGGTACTGAGTACGAGCAGTACTTC.